A single TCR beta chain is shown here with its context. Its cognate antigen is unknown. The data stem from a study of OX40 agonist ivuxolimab in advanced cancers. Turning to the study itself: Hepatocellular carcinoma, melanoma, renal cell or head and neck cancer was diagnosed in the dose-escalation patients. Study outcomes and limitations: Partial responders treated at 0.1-3.0 mg/kg exhibited clonal expansion among the lowest measured. Doses of 0.1 to 3.0 mg/kg were accompanied by clonal expansion of CD4+ and CD8+ blood T cells by week 6.

Method: immunoSEQ multiplex PCR; TCRdb's copy keeps in-frame clones and lacks some. The table has fewer than 20,000 clones, around 78% seen once; the top ten hold roughly 14%. V was pared by 5 bases and J by 6 bases, with 3 bases of the junction left unmatched. This CDR3 contains 13 residues. CDR1 and CDR2 (germline): MNHEY, SVGAGI. The chain combines TRBV6-5 with TRBJ2-3; 9 bases are shared with TRBD1. Source: CD4+ or CD8+ T cells sorted from blood, taken in a trial of the OX40 agonist ivuxolimab. The receptor's source is an adult with an advanced solid tumor such as melanoma, head and neck, liver or kidney cancer. The CDR3: CASSRDRGDTQYF. As DNA, the CDR3 is TGTGCCAGCAGTCGTGACAGGGGGGATACGCAGTATTTT.